Many counts were recorded for the clone carrying this T cell receptor beta chain. These data come from a study of T cells of healthy individuals. TCRdb reprocessed the 5' RACE reads with MiXCR, giving one entry per CDR3 protein. Found here are about 96,000 distinct CDR3 sequences, approximately 15% of them singletons; the top ten hold 6.2%. The clonotype was recovered from a human donor in good health.

The DNA of the CDR3 is TGTGCCAGCTCACGAATACAGGGTCCCGGGGAGCTGTTTTTT. Residues: CASSRIQGPGELFF. The chain combines TRBV18 with TRBJ2-2; D perhaps matches TRBD1 (6 bases). The CDR3 extends over 14 amino acids. The germline V gene has CDR1 KGHSH and CDR2 LQKENI. Trimming shortened V by 4 bases and J by 6 bases, and 12 bases separated the two germline ends. Using reference TRBV18 and TRBJ2-2 for the parts outside the CDR3, the full variable domain is NAGVMQNPRHLVRRRGQEARLRCSPMKGHSHVYWYRQLPEEGLKFMVYLQKENIIDESGMPKERFSAEFPKEGPSILRIQQVVRGDSAAYFCASSRIQGPGELFFGEGSRLTVL.